The 28 T cell receptor beta chains listed next were all sequenced from one sample in a study of glioma-infiltrating T cells after dendritic cell vaccination. Profiled with immunoSEQ multiplex PCR; TCRdb holds only in-frame clones, not every one. The table includes about 64,000 clones, 75% to 90% detected once. The source material was blood, sampled before dendritic cell vaccination. The receptors originated from a human donor with glioblastoma.

The rearrangement uses TRBV2 and TRBJ2-2, with D possibly matching TRBD2 (6 bases). Germline CDR1 reads SNHLY; CDR2 reads FYNNEI. V was cut by 7 bases and J by 2 bases, with 14 bases left in between. This CDR3 comprises 15 residues. The CDR3 loop is CASNLGGANTGELFF. DNA for the CDR3: TGTGCCAGCAATCTCGGGGGTGCTAACACCGGGGAGCTGTTTTTT.

The V call is TRBV14, the J call TRBJ2-7; weak D call: TRBD1 (5 bases). This CDR3 is 18 amino acids long. CDR1 is SGHDN, CDR2 FVKESK, per germline. Trimming took 1 base from V and 4 from J, leaving 23 bases between them. For the CDR3, the DNA is TGTGCCAGCAGCCAAGGGCCATCCTGGACAAGTGCCCTGTACGAGCAGTACTTC. This translates into CASSQGPSWTSALYEQYF.

This chain links TRBV27 with TRBJ2-7; D possibly corresponds to TRBD1 (5 bases). This CDR3 is 14 amino acids long. Trimming took off 5 bases at V and 5 bases at J, with 16 bases between the two ends. CDR1 MNHEY and CDR2 SMNVEV come from the germline V gene (reference sequence). Written as DNA, the CDR3 is TGTGCCAGCAGTCCAAAATGGGGCCCCCACGAGCAGTACTTC. It translates to CASSPKWGPHEQYF.

The chain has TRBV11-2 and TRBJ2-7; no definite D call. CDR3 length: 15 residues. The germline V gene encodes CDR1 SGHAT and CDR2 FQNNGV. V was cut by 1 base and J by 7 bases, with 17 bases left in between. The CDR3 sequence: CASSLAPEAGLEQYF. CDR3 DNA: TGTGCCAGCAGCTTAGCCCCTGAGGCTGGGTTGGAGCAGTACTTC. Supplemented by reference TRBV11-2 and TRBJ2-7, the full variable domain reads EAGVAQSPRYKIIEKRQSVAFWCNPISGHATLYWYQQILGQGPKLLIQFQNNGVVDDSQLPKDRFSAERLKGVDSTLKIQPAKLEDSAVYLCASSLAPEAGLEQYFGPGTRLTVT.

V is TRBV2 and J is TRBJ2-5; 8 nucleotides line up with TRBD2. Per the germline V gene, CDR1 is SNHLY and CDR2 is FYNNEI. Germline trimming cut 6 bases from V and 5 bases from J; bases unmatched to any gene: 14. This CDR3 is 16 amino acids long. CDR3 region: CASSAIRTSREETQYF. The CDR3 DNA is TGTGCCAGCAGCGCAATACGGACTAGCAGGGAGGAGACCCAGTACTTC.

The chain combines TRBV5-1 with TRBJ2-7, with 7 bases that match TRBD1. This CDR3 is built from 16 residues. V lost 0 bases, J lost 5 bases, and 11 bases stayed unmatched. From germline, CDR1 is SGHRS and CDR2 YFSETQ. The CDR3 reads CASSLGYRGPENEQYF. Here the CDR3 DNA reads TGCGCCAGCAGCTTGGGATACAGGGGCCCCGAGAACGAGCAGTACTTC.

The chain combines TRBV5-1 with TRBJ2-2; TRBD2 might be the D (6 bases). The CDR3 contains 15 residues. The germline V gene has CDR1 SGHRS and CDR2 YFSETQ. V was cut by 4 bases and J by 7 bases, with 17 bases left in between. CDR3 bases: TGCGCCAGCAGCCCTGGGGGGATCCAAGTCGGGGAGCTGTTTTTT. Amino acid sequence: CASSPGGIQVGELFF. Looking up the rest from reference TRBV5-1 and TRBJ2-2 gives the full variable domain: KAGVTQTPRYLIKTRGQQVTLSCSPISGHRSVSWYQQTPGQGLQFLFEYFSETQRNKGNFPGRFSGRQFSNSRSEMNVSTLELGDSALYLCASSPGGIQVGELFFGEGSRLTVL.

The gene calls are TRBV19 and TRBJ2-2, with D maybe TRBD2 (6 bases). The germline V and J ends were trimmed by 6 bases and 6 bases, with 14 bases remaining between them. Germline CDR1 LNHDA, CDR2 SQIVND (reference sequence). The CDR3 runs to 14 residues. This chain's CDR3 is CASRWTGGAGELFF. DNA for the CDR3: TGTGCCAGTAGATGGACCGGGGGTGCCGGGGAGCTGTTTTTT.

The CDR3 sequence is CASSLLAGDNNEQFF. The CDR3 DNA sequence: TGTGCCAGCAGCTTACTAGCGGGGGATAACAATGAGCAGTTCTTC. The chain combines TRBV4-2 with TRBJ2-1; TRBD2 matches at 11 bases. The CDR3 covers 15 residues. CDR1 is LGHNA and CDR2 is YNFKEQ in the germline V gene. Germline trimming cut 5 bases from V and 5 bases from J; bases unmatched to any gene: 5.

The chain recombines TRBV19 with TRBJ2-3, with 10 bases lining up with TRBD1. Germline V gene sequence: CDR1 LNHDA, CDR2 SQIVND (reference sequence). The CDR3 totals 16 residues. Losses at the gene ends were 4 bases for V and 2 bases for J; bases not matched to a gene: 6. The CDR3 nucleotides read TGTGCCAGTAGTAACCGGGACAGGGGCTTCACAGATACGCAGTATTTT. Protein sequence: CASSNRDRGFTDTQYF.

V and J are TRBV29-1 and TRBJ1-4; TRBD1 aligns across 7 bases. Trimming at V came to 3 bases and at J to 6 bases, leaving 7 bases not matched to a gene. CDR3 length equals 14 residues. The germline CDR1 and CDR2 sequences are SQVTM and ANQGSEA. CDR3 sequence reads: CSVDLTGTYEKLFF. CDR3 in DNA: TGCAGCGTTGATTTGACAGGGACATATGAAAAACTGTTTTTT.

Comment on this clone: Other DNA sequences in this sample translate to the same CDR3. V is TRBV6-1 and J is TRBJ1-1, with D unresolved. CDR3 size: 12 residues. The ends were cut back, 4 bases at V and 8 bases at J, with 11 bases in the middle. Germline CDR1 and CDR2: MNHNS and SASEGT. DNA for the CDR3: TGTGCCAGCAGTGCCCCGCTAACCGAAGCTTTCTTT. It is translated as CASSAPLTEAFF.

In nucleotides, the CDR3 is TGTGCCAGCAGCACCCGACAGCCTTATAATTCACCCCTCCACTTT. Its protein product is CASSTRQPYNSPLHF. The gene calls are TRBV13 and TRBJ1-6, with D possibly matching TRBD1 (5 bases). CDR3 length: 15 amino acids. Germline CDR1 is PRHDT and CDR2 is FYEKMQ (reference sequence). Trimming stripped 5 bases from V and 4 bases from J, with 12 bases between.

The chain recombines TRBV19 with TRBJ1-2; a possible D gene is TRBD1 (6 bases). Germline V gene sequence: CDR1 LNHDA, CDR2 SQIVND (reference sequence). The CDR3 spans 12 residues. The V end lost 7 bases, the J end lost 8 bases, and 14 bases lay between the germline ends. CDR3 protein: CASIGGYGGYTF. The CDR3 DNA reads as TGTGCCAGTATAGGGGGATATGGCGGCTACACCTTC. Together with reference TRBV19 and TRBJ1-2, the CDR3 gives the full variable domain: DGGITQSPKYLFRKEGQNVTLSCEQNLNHDAMYWYRQDPGQGLRLIYYSQIVNDFQKGDIAEGYSVSREKKESFPLTVTSAQKNPTAFYLCASIGGYGGYTFGSGTRLTVV.

The gene calls are TRBV19 and TRBJ1-6; D call uncertain. V gave up 5 bases and J gave up 8 bases, with 16 bases separating them. CDR1 and CDR2 from the germline V gene are LNHDA and SQIVND (reference sequence). CDR3 size: 15 residues. For the CDR3, the DNA is TGTGCCAGTAGTTCACCGGGTCTCCCTTATTCACCCCTCCACTTT. Amino acid sequence: CASSSPGLPYSPLHF.

The sample holds a few counts of this clone. V usage is TRBV5-6 and J usage is TRBJ1-4, with D possibly TRBD1 on 5 matching bases. The CDR3 is 17 residues long. The V end lost 4 bases, the J end lost 5 bases, and 21 bases lay between the germline ends. Germline V gene sequence: CDR1 SGHDT, CDR2 YYEEEE. The CDR3 here is CASSRYVTGLENEKLFF. As DNA, the CDR3 is TGTGCCAGCAGCCGATACGTGACGGGACTAGAGAATGAAAAACTGTTTTTT.

Turning to this clone: One junction end does not reproduce the germline sequence, and a read error may be involved. The rearrangement uses TRBV6-1 and TRBJ2-7; D unclear. The CDR3 length is 14 residues. CDR1 and CDR2 (germline): MNHNS, SASEGT. The CDR3 protein is CVSSGYFPSYEQYF. CDR3 DNA sequence: TGTGTCAGCAGTGGGTACTTTCCATCCTACGAGCAGTACTTC.

J is TRBJ2-2 and V is TRBV19, with 9 bases lining up with TRBD1. V gave up 6 bases and J gave up 5 bases; unmatched junction bases: 4. This CDR3 spans 14 amino acids. Germline V gives CDR1 LNHDA, CDR2 SQIVND (reference sequence). In DNA, the CDR3 is TGTGCCAGTAGCGACAGGGGGGGAACCGGGGAGCTGTTTTTT. It is translated as CASSDRGGTGELFF.

The CDR3 DNA is TGTGCCAGCAGCTCGGACAGGGGATTCACAGATACGCAGTATTTT. It codes for CASSSDRGFTDTQYF. This rearrangement joins TRBV5-6 to TRBJ2-3, with 9 bases aligning to TRBD1. V lost 3 bases and J lost 2; bases outside the gene matches: 4. The V gene's germline CDR1 is SGHDT and CDR2 YYEEEE. The CDR3 spans 15 residues. Combining the CDR3 with reference TRBV5-6 and TRBJ2-3 gives the whole variable domain DAGVTQSPTHLIKTRGQQVTLRCSPKSGHDTVSWYQQALGQGPQFIFQYYEEEERQRGNFPDRFSGHQFPNYSSELNVNALLLGDSALYLCASSSDRGFTDTQYFGPGTRLTVL.

The V call is TRBV28, the J call TRBJ2-5, with D possibly being TRBD1 (6 bases). The germline V gene encodes CDR1 MDHEN and CDR2 SYDVKM. Trimming stripped 4 bases from V and 6 bases from J, with 15 bases between. The CDR3 consists of 14 residues. CDR3 sequence (DNA): TGTGCCAGCAGTTGGCTTGGGGGCAGGAAGACCCAGTACTTC. Residues: CASSWLGGRKTQYF.

This clone came up a few times. The chain uses TRBV28 and TRBJ1-1, with a possible D match to TRBD1 (5 bases). The CDR3 has 14 amino acids. Deletions cut 4 bases from V and 1 base from J, with 10 bases between. Germline CDR1 is MDHEN and CDR2 is SYDVKM. The CDR3 region has the DNA TGTGCCAGCAGTTGGGGGGGTGGGAACACTGAAGCTTTCTTT. It specifies CASSWGGGNTEAFF.

There are a few counts of this clone. V gene TRBV28 combines with J gene TRBJ2-7; possible D gene TRBD2, 7 bases. The CDR3 has 15 residues. Trimming cost V 2 bases and J 9 bases, with 20 bases left between them. The germline CDR1 and CDR2 sequences are MDHEN and SYDVKM. CDR3 residues: CASSLGGAYTSGQYF. The CDR3 nucleotides are TGTGCCAGCAGTTTAGGGGGGGCCTACACCTCGGGGCAGTACTTC.

The rearrangement links TRBV5-4 to TRBJ2-2, with 7 bases that match TRBD1. CDR1 SGHNT and CDR2 YYREEE come from the germline V gene (reference sequence). Trimming at V came to 4 bases and at J to 6 bases, leaving 3 bases not matched to a gene. CDR3 length: 13 residues. This CDR3 is CASSATGPGELFF. The CDR3 DNA follows: TGTGCCAGCAGCGCGACAGGGCCCGGGGAGCTGTTTTTT.

This chain uses TRBV5-1 with TRBJ2-2; D ambiguous. The CDR3 consists of 14 residues. Looked up from germline, CDR1 is SGHRS and CDR2 is YFSETQ. Between the trimmed V and J ends, which lost 4 bases and 2 bases, there was a span of 9 bases. In nucleotides, the CDR3 is TGCGCCAGCAGCGAGCAGGTCAACACCGGGGAGCTGTTTTTT. Its protein is CASSEQVNTGELFF. Full variable domain (missing parts from reference TRBV5-1 and TRBJ2-2): KAGVTQTPRYLIKTRGQQVTLSCSPISGHRSVSWYQQTPGQGLQFLFEYFSETQRNKGNFPGRFSGRQFSNSRSEMNVSTLELGDSALYLCASSEQVNTGELFFGEGSRLTVL.

V gene TRBV21-1 combines with J gene TRBJ1-4; the table's D call of TRBD1 was not tested on the DNA. TRBV21-1 is an annotated pseudogene. The CDR3 is 15 amino acids. The CDR3 loop is CASSEFRQYNEKLFF. CDR3 coding DNA: TGTGCCAGCAGTGAATTCAGACAGTATAATGAAAAACTGTTTTTT.

The rearrangement uses TRBV5-1 and TRBJ1-1; 9 bases agree with TRBD1. The CDR3 is made up of 14 amino acids. Germline V CDR1 and CDR2: SGHRS, YFSETQ. The J segment lost 5 bases and the V segment lost 3 bases, leaving 5 bases of the junction unmatched. The CDR3 sequence: CASSSTGGWTEAFF. In DNA, the CDR3 is TGCGCCAGCAGCTCGACAGGGGGTTGGACTGAAGCTTTCTTT.

The rearrangement uses TRBV4-1 and TRBJ2-1, with TRBD2 identical over 10 bases. V lost 1 base and J lost 7; bases outside the gene matches: 4. Germline V CDR1 and CDR2: MGHRA, YSYEKL. The CDR3 is 15 residues long. The CDR3 region is CASSQGAGGRNEQFF. The CDR3 DNA is TGCGCCAGCAGCCAAGGAGCGGGGGGGCGTAATGAGCAGTTCTTC.

This chain uses TRBV5-1 with TRBJ1-1, with a weak D call TRBD1 (5 bases). V dropped 7 bases and J dropped 4 bases, with 17 bases sitting between them. This CDR3 spans 14 amino acids. Germline CDR1 reads SGHRS; CDR2 reads YFSETQ. The CDR3 DNA reads as TGCGCCAGCGACACGGGGGTGGCGGGCACTGAAGCTTTCTTT. It translates to CASDTGVAGTEAFF. Based on the CDR3 plus reference TRBV5-1 and TRBJ1-1, the full variable domain is KAGVTQTPRYLIKTRGQQVTLSCSPISGHRSVSWYQQTPGQGLQFLFEYFSETQRNKGNFPGRFSGRQFSNSRSEMNVSTLELGDSALYLCASDTGVAGTEAFFGQGTRLTVV.